The sample holds one count of the clone carrying this T cell receptor beta chain. The antigen is not known. This record belongs to a study of T cell responses to AZD1222 COVID-19 vaccine. Overall study findings and caveats: Donors skewed white British and female; clonal diversity was possibly underestimated. Among AZD1222 vaccinees, only 5 or 6 were seropositive at baseline. Epitopes outside B.1.351 and B.1.1.7 mutated regions reportedly drew nearly half of spike TCRs.

Method: immunoSEQ multiplex PCR; TCRdb's copy keeps in-frame clones and lacks some. The sample lists 70,000 to 90,000 clones; roughly 82% were seen once. The sequence came from an adult in good health. Sequencing was performed on peripheral blood, taken on day 0 of AZD1222 vaccination.

The CDR3 coding sequence is TGTGCCAGCAGTTTGATAACTCAGGGTCCAAATAGCAATCAGCCCCAGCATTTT. Its protein is CASSLITQGPNSNQPQHF. The chain employs TRBV28 and TRBJ1-5, with D possibly matching TRBD1 (5 bases). Deletions cut 3 bases from V and 0 bases from J, with 18 bases between. The CDR3 is 18 residues long. Per germline, CDR1 MDHEN and CDR2 SYDVKM.